A selection of T cell receptor beta chains follows, all from one sample in a study of control samples from healthy donors and cancer patients. Here immunoSEQ multiplex PCR was the method, and the copy in TCRdb shows in-frame clones only, minus some. This sample has under 200,000 clones, with 91% found just once. Sequencing used blood. The receptors were gathered from a woman younger than 45 in good health. Each CDR3 is given with its conserved first and last residue. Each record gives: CDR3 DNA, CDR3 protein, V gene, D gene, clone size, J gene. D genes are given only for firm matches. A clone size is listed for some rows: how often the clone was seen (once, few, many), or a class if it is expanded.

TGTGCCAGCAGGCGGCAGGGAAACGAAAAACTGTTTTTT | CASRRQGNEKLFF | TRBV6-5 | . | . | TRBJ1-4
TGTGCCAGCAGCTTAACAGGGGGCGCGGTAGATACGCAGTATTTT | CASSLTGGAVDTQYF | TRBV11-2 | TRBD1 | . | TRBJ2-3
TGTGCCACCAGTGATTTGCGGGTCAGTAGCTCTAACTATGGCTACACCTTC | CATSDLRVSSSNYGYTF | TRBV24-1 | . | . | TRBJ1-2
TGTGCCAGCAGCCTAGGCTACGAGCAGTACTTC | CASSLGYEQYF | TRBV3-1/TRBV3-2 | . | . | TRBJ2-7
TGCGCCAGCAGTCAACGGGGCAGGCGGGAAGGCTACACCTTC | CASSQRGRREGYTF | TRBV23-1 | . | once | TRBJ1-2
TGTGCCAGCAGCTTAGAGAACAGGGCTACTCAGAACACTGAAGCTTTCTTT | CASSLENRATQNTEAFF | TRBV7-7 | . | . | TRBJ1-1
TGTGCCAGCAGCTCAGGGCTAGGCAATCAGCCCCAGCATTTT | CASSSGLGNQPQHF | TRBV3-1/TRBV3-2 | . | . | TRBJ1-5
TGTGCCAGCAGTGACGGCGACTACAATGAGCAGTTCTTC | CASSDGDYNEQFF | TRBV6-4 | . | once | TRBJ2-1
TGCAGTGCGAGTAGCGGGAGTACCTACGAGCAGTACTTC | CSASSGSTYEQYF | TRBV20-1 | TRBD2 | once | TRBJ2-7
TGTGCCAGCTCGAACACAGGGGCCGAGCAGTACTTC | CASSNTGAEQYF | TRBV18 | TRBD1 | few | TRBJ2-7
TGTGCCAGCAGCTTGGGGGGCTCGAATTCACCCCTCCACTTT | CASSLGGSNSPLHF | TRBV5-6 | . | . | TRBJ1-6
TGTGCCAGCAGCCCAACAGGGGCGGCGGGAGGCTACACCTTC | CASSPTGAAGGYTF | TRBV7-2 | TRBD1 | few | TRBJ1-2
TGCGCCAGCAGCCAAGAGTTCAGGGGGGGGAATCAGCCCCAGCATTTT | CASSQEFRGGNQPQHF | TRBV4-1 | TRBD1 | . | TRBJ1-5
TGTGCCAGCAGCCAAGATGTGGGACAGGGGGCTAACTATGGCTACACCTTC | CASSQDVGQGANYGYTF | TRBV3-1/TRBV3-2 | TRBD1 | . | TRBJ1-2
TGTGCCAGCAGACAGGGGGGTTTCACTGAAGCTTTCTTT | CASRQGGFTEAFF | TRBV12-3/TRBV12-4 | TRBD1 | . | TRBJ1-1
TGTGCCAGCAGTTACTCGGGACTAGGATGGGGGGAGCTGTTTTTT | CASSYSGLGWGELFF | TRBV6-5 | TRBD2 | . | TRBJ2-2
TGTGCCACCAGTGATTACCGGGAGGGCTATGGCTACACCTTC | CATSDYREGYGYTF | TRBV24-1 | . | . | TRBJ1-2
TGTGCCACCAGCAGAGATTTGGGGGACTATGGCTACACCTTC | CATSRDLGDYGYTF | TRBV15 | . | . | TRBJ1-2
TGTGCCTGGAGTAGGGGGCGCGATCAGCCCCAGCATTTT | CAWSRGRDQPQHF | TRBV30 | TRBD1 | . | TRBJ1-5
TGTGCCAGTAGTATAGATCGGCCTTCCTACAATGAGCAGTTCTTC | CASSIDRPSYNEQFF | TRBV19 | . | . | TRBJ2-1
TGTGCCAGCAGGCCCGGGACTAGCGACAATGAGCAGTTCTTC | CASRPGTSDNEQFF | TRBV28 | TRBD2 | . | TRBJ2-1
TGTGCCAGCAGTCCCGGACTAGCGGGAGGGCTAGCCAAAAACATTCAGTACTTC | CASSPGLAGGLAKNIQYF | TRBV6-2/TRBV6-3 | TRBD2 | . | TRBJ2-4
TGTGCCAGCAGTTACTCGATACAGGGTGGAGGCTACACCTTC | CASSYSIQGGGYTF | TRBV6-2/TRBV6-3 | . | . | TRBJ1-2
TGCAGCGTTGGGGAGACTATGAACACTGAAGCTTTCTTT | CSVGETMNTEAFF | TRBV29-1 | . | once | TRBJ1-1
TGTGCCAGCAGTTTACCATCGCCTGGAAACACCATATATTTT | CASSLPSPGNTIYF | TRBV28 | . | . | TRBJ1-3
TGTGCCAGCAGCCAAAGGGGTAGCGGGGGGGCCCGGAACACAGATACGCAGTATTTT | CASSQRGSGGARNTDTQYF | TRBV4-2 | TRBD2 | . | TRBJ2-3
TGTGCCAGCAGGATGCGGGGGGGCAATCAGCCCCAGCATTTT | CASRMRGGNQPQHF | TRBV28 | . | . | TRBJ1-5
TGTGCCAGCAGTTTAGGGGGATCTTGGGCCAAAAACATTCAGTACTTC | CASSLGGSWAKNIQYF | TRBV28 | . | . | TRBJ2-4
TGTGCCAGCAGTTTTGGGGGACGGACTGAAGCTTTCTTT | CASSFGGRTEAFF | TRBV12-3/TRBV12-4 | . | . | TRBJ1-1